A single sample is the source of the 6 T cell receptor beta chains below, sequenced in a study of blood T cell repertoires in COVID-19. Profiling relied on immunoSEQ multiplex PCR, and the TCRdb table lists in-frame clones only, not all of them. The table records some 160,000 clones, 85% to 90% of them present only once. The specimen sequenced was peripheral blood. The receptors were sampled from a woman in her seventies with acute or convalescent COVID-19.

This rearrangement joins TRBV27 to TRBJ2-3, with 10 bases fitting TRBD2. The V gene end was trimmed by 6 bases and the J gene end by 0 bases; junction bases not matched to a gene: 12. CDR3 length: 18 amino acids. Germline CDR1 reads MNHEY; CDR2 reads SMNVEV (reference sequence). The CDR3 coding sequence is TGTGCCAGCAGCTACCTTCCGGGACTAGCGCCTAGCACAGATACGCAGTATTTT. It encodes CASSYLPGLAPSTDTQYF.

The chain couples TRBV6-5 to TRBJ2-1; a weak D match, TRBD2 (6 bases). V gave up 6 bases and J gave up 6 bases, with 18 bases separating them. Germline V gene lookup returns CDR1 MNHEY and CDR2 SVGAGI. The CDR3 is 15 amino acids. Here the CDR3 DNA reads TGTGCCAGCAGAAGAGATCTAGCGTTGAGCAATGAGCAGTTCTTC. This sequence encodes CASRRDLALSNEQFF.

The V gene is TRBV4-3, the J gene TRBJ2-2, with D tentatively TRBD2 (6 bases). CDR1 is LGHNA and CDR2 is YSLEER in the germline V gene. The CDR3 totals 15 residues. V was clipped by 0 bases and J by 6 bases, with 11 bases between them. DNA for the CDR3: TGCGCCAGCAGCCAAGAAGGAGGGGTCCCCGGGGAGCTGTTTTTT. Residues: CASSQEGGVPGELFF.

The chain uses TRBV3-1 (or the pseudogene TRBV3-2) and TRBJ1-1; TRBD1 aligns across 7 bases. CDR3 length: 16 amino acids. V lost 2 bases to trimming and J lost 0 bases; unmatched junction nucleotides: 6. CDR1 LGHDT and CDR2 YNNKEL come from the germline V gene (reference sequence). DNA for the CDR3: TGTGCCAGCAGCCAATCCCGACAGGGATTGAACACTGAAGCTTTCTTT. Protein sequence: CASSQSRQGLNTEAFF.

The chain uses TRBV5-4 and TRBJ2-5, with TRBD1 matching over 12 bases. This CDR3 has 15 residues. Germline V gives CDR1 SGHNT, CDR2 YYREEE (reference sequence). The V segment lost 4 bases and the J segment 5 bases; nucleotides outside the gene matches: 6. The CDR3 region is CASSTGTGGRETQYF. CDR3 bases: TGTGCCAGCAGCACCGGGACAGGGGGCCGGGAGACCCAGTACTTC.

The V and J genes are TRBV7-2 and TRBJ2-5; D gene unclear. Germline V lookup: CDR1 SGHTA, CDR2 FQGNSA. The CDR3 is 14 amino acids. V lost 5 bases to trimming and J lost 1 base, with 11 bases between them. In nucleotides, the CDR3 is TGTGCCAGCAGCAACCCAGGAATCCAAGAGACCCAGTACTTC. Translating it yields CASSNPGIQETQYF. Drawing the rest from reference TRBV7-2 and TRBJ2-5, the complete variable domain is GAGVSQSPSNKVTEKGKDVELRCDPISGHTALYWYRQSLGQGLEFLIYFQGNSAPDKSGLPSDRFSAERTGGSVSTLTIQRTQQEDSAVYLCASSNPGIQETQYFGPGTRLLVL.